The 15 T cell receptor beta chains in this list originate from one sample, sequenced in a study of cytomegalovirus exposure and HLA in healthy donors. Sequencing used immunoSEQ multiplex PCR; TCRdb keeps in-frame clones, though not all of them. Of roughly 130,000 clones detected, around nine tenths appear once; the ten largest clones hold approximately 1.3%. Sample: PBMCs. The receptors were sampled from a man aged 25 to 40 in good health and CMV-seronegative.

CDR3 sequence: CASSPRIGTSHNEQFF. CDR3 DNA sequence: TGTGCCAGCAGTCCAAGGATCGGGACTAGCCACAATGAGCAGTTCTTC. The chain recombines TRBV27 with TRBJ2-1; 9 nucleotides line up with TRBD2. This CDR3 comprises 16 residues. CDR1 and CDR2 (germline): MNHEY, SMNVEV (reference sequence). J lost 5 bases, V lost 5 bases, and 10 bases had no gene match.

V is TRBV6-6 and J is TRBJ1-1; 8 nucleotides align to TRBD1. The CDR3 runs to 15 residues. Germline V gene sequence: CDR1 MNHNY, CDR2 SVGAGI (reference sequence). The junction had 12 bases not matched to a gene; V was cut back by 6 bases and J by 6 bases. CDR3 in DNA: TGTGCCAGCAGCCTACCTATCCAGGGGGCATCTGAAGCTTTCTTT. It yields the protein CASSLPIQGASEAFF.

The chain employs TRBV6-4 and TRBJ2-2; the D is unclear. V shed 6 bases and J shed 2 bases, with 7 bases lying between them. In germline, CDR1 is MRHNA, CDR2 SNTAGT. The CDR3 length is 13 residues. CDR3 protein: CASSGSNTGELFF. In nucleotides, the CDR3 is TGTGCCAGCAGCGGGTCAAACACCGGGGAGCTGTTTTTT.

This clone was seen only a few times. Here the CDR3 reads CAISESAGNKPQHF. Written as DNA, the CDR3 is TGTGCCATCAGTGAGTCGGCAGGGAATAAGCCCCAGCATTTT. V usage is TRBV10-3 and J usage is TRBJ1-5; a possible D gene is TRBD1 (5 bases). CDR1 and CDR2 (germline): ENHRY, SYGVKD. Trimming left V 0 bases short and J 8 bases short, with 11 bases between. The CDR3 consists of 14 residues.

The CDR3 bases are TGTGCAAGTCGCTTAAGCCCTGGAGACCGGAGGGCCTCACAGTTCTTC. Protein: CASRLSPGDRRASQFF. The gene calls are TRBV12-2 and TRBJ2-1; TRBD2, as called in the table, went unchecked against the DNA. TRBV12-2 is given as a pseudogene. This CDR3 is built from 16 residues.

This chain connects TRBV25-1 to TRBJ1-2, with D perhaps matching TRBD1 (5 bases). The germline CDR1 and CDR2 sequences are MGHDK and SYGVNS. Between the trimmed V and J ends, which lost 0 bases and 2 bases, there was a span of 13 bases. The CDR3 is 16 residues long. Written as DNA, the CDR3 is TGTGCCAGCAGTGAATATTCGGGGGGTAGCAACTATGGCTACACCTTC. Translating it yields CASSEYSGGSNYGYTF.

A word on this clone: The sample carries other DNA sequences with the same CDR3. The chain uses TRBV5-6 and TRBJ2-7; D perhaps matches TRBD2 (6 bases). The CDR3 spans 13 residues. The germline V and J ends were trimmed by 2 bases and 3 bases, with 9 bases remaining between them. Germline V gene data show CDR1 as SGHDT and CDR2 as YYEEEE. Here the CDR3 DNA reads TGTGCCAGCAGCTTAGGGAGGCTCTACGAGCAGTACTTC. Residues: CASSLGRLYEQYF.

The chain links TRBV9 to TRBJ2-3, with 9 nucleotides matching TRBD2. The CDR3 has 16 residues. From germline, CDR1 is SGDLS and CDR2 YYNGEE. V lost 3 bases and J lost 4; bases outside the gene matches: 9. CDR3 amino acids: CASSAITSGLADTQYF. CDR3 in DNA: TGTGCCAGCAGCGCCATAACTAGCGGGTTGGCAGATACGCAGTATTTT.

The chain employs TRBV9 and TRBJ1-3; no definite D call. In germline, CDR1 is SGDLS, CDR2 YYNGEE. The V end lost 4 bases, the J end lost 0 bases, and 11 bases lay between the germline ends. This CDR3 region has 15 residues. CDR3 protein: CASSPRLVSGNTIYF. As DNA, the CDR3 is TGTGCCAGCAGCCCCCGGTTGGTCTCTGGAAACACCATATATTTT.

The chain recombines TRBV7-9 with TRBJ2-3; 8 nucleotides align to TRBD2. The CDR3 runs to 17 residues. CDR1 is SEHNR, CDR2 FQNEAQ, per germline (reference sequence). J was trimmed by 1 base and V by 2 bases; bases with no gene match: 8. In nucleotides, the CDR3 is TGTGCCAGCAGCTTAAGGAGACTAGCGTCAGGCACAGATACGCAGTATTTT. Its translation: CASSLRRLASGTDTQYF.

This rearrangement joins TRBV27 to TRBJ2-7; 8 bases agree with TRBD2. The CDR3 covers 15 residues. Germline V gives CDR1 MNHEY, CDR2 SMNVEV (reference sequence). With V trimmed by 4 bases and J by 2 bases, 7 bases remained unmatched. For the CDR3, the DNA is TGTGCCAGCAGTTCACGACTAGCGAAAACCTACGAGCAGTACTTC. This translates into CASSSRLAKTYEQYF.

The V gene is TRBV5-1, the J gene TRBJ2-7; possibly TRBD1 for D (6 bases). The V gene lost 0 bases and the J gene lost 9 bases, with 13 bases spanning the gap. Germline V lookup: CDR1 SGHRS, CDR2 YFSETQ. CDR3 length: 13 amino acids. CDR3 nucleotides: TGCGCCAGCAGCTTGGAGCAGGGACAAGGGCAGTACTTC. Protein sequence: CASSLEQGQGQYF. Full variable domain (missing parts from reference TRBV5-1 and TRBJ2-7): KAGVTQTPRYLIKTRGQQVTLSCSPISGHRSVSWYQQTPGQGLQFLFEYFSETQRNKGNFPGRFSGRQFSNSRSEMNVSTLELGDSALYLCASSLEQGQGQYFGPGTRLTVT.

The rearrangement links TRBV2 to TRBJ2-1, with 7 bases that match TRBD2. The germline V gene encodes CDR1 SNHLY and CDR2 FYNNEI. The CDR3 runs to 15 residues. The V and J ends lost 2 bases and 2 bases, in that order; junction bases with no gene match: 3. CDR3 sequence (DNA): TGTGCCAGCAGTGAACCTAGCGGAACCTACAATGAGCAGTTCTTC. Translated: CASSEPSGTYNEQFF.

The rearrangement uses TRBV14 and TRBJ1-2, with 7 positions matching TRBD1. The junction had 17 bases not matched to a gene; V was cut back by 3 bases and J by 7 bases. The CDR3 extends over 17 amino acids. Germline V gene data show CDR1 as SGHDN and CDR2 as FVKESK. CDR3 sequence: CASSHLLSGTESGGYTF. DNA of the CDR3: TGTGCCAGCAGCCACCTCCTCTCCGGGACAGAGTCCGGTGGCTACACCTTC.

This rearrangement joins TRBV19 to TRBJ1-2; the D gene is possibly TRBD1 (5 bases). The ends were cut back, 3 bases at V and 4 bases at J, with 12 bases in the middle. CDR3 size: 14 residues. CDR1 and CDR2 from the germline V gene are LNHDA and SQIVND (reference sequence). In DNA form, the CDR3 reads TGTGCCAGTAGTATGGACACCAACACCTATGGCTACACCTTC. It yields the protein CASSMDTNTYGYTF.